Below, 15 T cell receptor beta chains from the same sample are listed, as sequenced in a study of T cells in women clearing cervical HPV infection. Sequencing used immunoSEQ multiplex PCR; TCRdb keeps in-frame clones, though not all of them. Its clone listing holds 30,000 to 45,000 clones. Sequencing used blood buffy coat. The receptor set was obtained from a woman aged 18 to 75 with a cervical HPV16 infection that either progressed to CIN3+ or cleared (not recorded which).

For this clone: The CDR3 goes on 3 residues after the read ends, and that part is filled in from the germline J gene. This chain links TRBV28 with TRBJ2-2, with TRBD2 as a possible D gene (7 bases). Germline CDR1 and CDR2: MDHEN and SYDVKM. This CDR3 is 15 amino acids long. CDR3 bases read: TGTGCCAGCAGTCCTTCCGGGGGGCCTAATGAAAAG. It codes for CASSPSGGPNEK. The full CDR3 is CASSPSGGPNEKLFF. The complete variable domain, with remaining parts taken from reference TRBV28 and TRBJ2-2, reads DVKVTQSSRYLVKRTGEKVFLECVQDMDHENMFWYRQDPGLGLRLIYFSYDVKMKEKGDIPEGYSVSREKKERFSLILESASTNQTSMYLCASSPSGGPNEKLFFGEGSRLTVL.

Here the CDR3 reads CASSLGGREASNEQFF. CDR3 DNA, as far as it was read: TGCGCCAGCAGCTTGGGAGGGCGGGAGGCCAGCAATGAG. The chain is built from TRBV5-1 and TRBJ2-1, with 8 bases identical to TRBD2. The read finishes 3 residues shy of the CDR3 end, and the germline J gene is used to complete it. This CDR3 region has 16 residues. Germline V gives CDR1 SGHRS, CDR2 YFSETQ. J was trimmed by 6 bases and V by 0 bases; bases with no gene match: 8.

In regard to this clone: The CDR3 extends 3 residues past the end of the read, so its final part is completed from the germline J gene. The genes are TRBV10-1 and TRBJ1-1, with D perhaps matching TRBD1 (5 bases). From germline, CDR1 is WNHNN and CDR2 SYGVQD (reference sequence). CDR3 size: 14 residues. The CDR3 DNA, read in part, is TGCGCCAGCAGTGAATCTGGGGGGGTCAGGGAA. Translating gives CASSESGGVRE. The full CDR3 protein is CASSESGGVREAFF.

Of note for this clone: The read stops 3 residues short of the end of the CDR3; the missing end is completed from the germline J gene. This chain joins TRBV10-2 and TRBJ2-1, with unresolved D. Looked up from germline, CDR1 is WSHSY and CDR2 is SAAADI. The CDR3 is made up of 13 amino acids. Trimming pared 3 bases from V and 3 bases from J, leaving 6 bases between. CDR3: CASSELGYNEQFF. The DNA read from the CDR3 is TGCGCCAGCAGTGAACTCGGCTACAATGAG.

About this clone: Coverage ceases 3 residues before the CDR3 finishes, and the germline J gene fills in the end. This chain joins TRBV7-2 and TRBJ1-1; no clear D gene. The CDR3 has 13 amino acids. Deletions cut 6 bases from V and 0 bases from J, with 8 bases between. From germline, CDR1 is SGHTA and CDR2 FQGNSA. The sequenced CDR3 bases are TGTGCCAGCAGTTACACGTTGAACACTGAA. It is translated as CASSYTLNTE. The whole CDR3 is CASSYTLNTEAFF.

Comments on this clone: The CDR3 goes on 3 residues after the read ends, and that part is filled in from the germline J gene. The chain carries TRBV20-1 and TRBJ2-1, with 8 bases identical to TRBD2. Germline V gene lookup returns CDR1 DFQATT and CDR2 SNEGSKA (reference sequence). Trimming at V came to 4 bases and at J to 7 bases, leaving 12 bases not matched to a gene. The CDR3 is 15 residues long. The CDR3 here is CSATQSGGGSNEQFF. The covered CDR3 bases are TGCAGTGCTACCCAGTCCGGGGGGGGCTCAAATGAG.

For this clone: The CDR3 extends 3 residues past the end of the read, so its final part is completed from the germline J gene. The chain joins TRBV6-4 to TRBJ1-2, with 7 positions matching TRBD1. The CDR3 length is 16 residues. Germline CDR1 is MRHNA and CDR2 is SNTAGT. V lost 0 bases and J lost 4; bases outside the gene matches: 8. The CDR3 loop is CASSDSPGQLTYGYTF. The sequenced CDR3 bases are TGTGCCAGCAGTGACTCTCCGGGACAGCTCACCTATGGC.

A word on this clone: The read finishes 3 residues shy of the CDR3 end, and the germline J gene is used to complete it. J is TRBJ1-1 and V is TRBV20-1; D is unresolved. The CDR3 has 11 amino acids. Germline CDR1 and CDR2: DFQATT and SNEGSKA (reference sequence). V dropped 3 bases and J dropped 7 bases, with 9 bases sitting between them. CDR3 bases read: TGCAGTGCTAGGATCGGACTTGAA. Its protein product is CSARIGLE. The full CDR3 protein is CSARIGLEAFF.

Points on this clone: The missing CDR3 end, 3 residues past where the read stops, is filled in from the germline J gene. J is TRBJ2-4 and V is TRBV5-1, with 8 nucleotides matching TRBD2. CDR3 length equals 14 residues. The junction had 8 bases not matched to a gene; V was cut back by 4 bases and J by 8 bases. Per germline, CDR1 SGHRS and CDR2 YFSETQ. CDR3 residues: CASSARGGAYIQYF. The CDR3 bases that were read are TGCGCCAGCAGCGCCCGGGGGGGGGCTTACATT.

Worth noting for this clone: The read comes to an end 3 residues before the CDR3 does, leaving the germline J gene to fill in the end. The rearrangement joins TRBV4-1 to TRBJ2-7; 7 bases line up with TRBD2. The CDR3 runs to 18 residues. The germline V gene has CDR1 MGHRA and CDR2 YSYEKL. With V trimmed by 0 bases and J by 0 bases, 11 bases remained unmatched. The CDR3 reads CASSQDASGTISSYEQYF. The covered CDR3 bases are TGCGCCAGCAGCCAAGACGCTTCCGGGACTATCAGCTCCTACGAG.

In regard to this clone: The read finishes 3 residues shy of the CDR3 end, and the germline J gene is used to complete it. V is TRBV30 and J is TRBJ2-3, with a possible D match to TRBD2 (7 bases). There are 13 residues in the CDR3. The germline V gene has CDR1 GTSNPN and CDR2 SVGIG (reference sequence). CDR3 DNA, as far as it was read: TGTGCCTGGAGTATCACAGGGAGGGGGACG. It is translated as CAWSITGRGT. The entire CDR3 is CAWSITGRGTQYF. The variable domain in full, completed from reference TRBV30 and TRBJ2-3, reads SQTIHQWPATLVQPVGSPLSLECTVEGTSNPNLYWYRQAAGRGLQLLFYSVGIGQISSEVPQNLSASRPQDRQFILSSKKLLLSDSGFYLCAWSITGRGTQYFGPGTRLTVL.

Regarding this clone: The CDR3 goes on 3 residues after the read ends, and that part is filled in from the germline J gene. The chain employs TRBV7-9 and TRBJ1-4; 7 bases are a match to TRBD1. Germline CDR1 is SEHNR and CDR2 is FQNEAQ (reference sequence). Unmatched junction bases numbered 3, after V lost 5 bases and J lost 0 bases. The CDR3 spans 15 residues. The sequenced CDR3 bases are TGTGCCAGCAGCGACACAGGGGCAACTAATGAAAAA. As protein: CASSDTGATNEK. The whole CDR3 sequence reads CASSDTGATNEKLFF.

Notes on this clone: The DNA ends 3 residues before the CDR3 does, and the rest of the CDR3 is filled in from the germline J gene. The chain has TRBV2 and TRBJ1-5; D call uncertain. Germline CDR1 SNHLY, CDR2 FYNNEI. The length of the CDR3 is 14 residues. Trimming took 6 bases from V and 6 from J, leaving 15 bases between them. CDR3 DNA (partial): TGTGCCAGCAGACGTGAAGGTGAGGGTCAGCCC. Protein: CASRREGEGQP. The full CDR3 reads CASRREGEGQPQHF.

Details on this clone: With the read ending 3 residues before the CDR3 end, the germline J gene is used to fill in that end. The gene calls are TRBV11-2 and TRBJ1-2; 8 bases agree with TRBD1. V was pared by 5 bases and J by 0 bases, with 2 bases of the junction left unmatched. The CDR3 loop spans 14 amino acids. In germline, CDR1 is SGHAT, CDR2 FQNNGV. The sequenced part of the CDR3 DNA is TGTGCCAGCAGCGGGACAGGAGCTAACTATGGC. Amino acids: CASSGTGANYG. In full, the CDR3 reads CASSGTGANYGYTF.

A word on this clone: The CDR3 end is not reached by the read, which stops 3 residues before it; the germline J gene fills it in. The chain is built from TRBV28 and TRBJ2-7, with TRBD1 matching 12 bases. This CDR3 is 16 amino acids long. Germline trimming cut 6 bases from V and 5 bases from J; bases unmatched to any gene: 11. The germline V gene encodes CDR1 MDHEN and CDR2 SYDVKM. The sequenced part of the CDR3 DNA is TGTGCCAGCAGCCAGGGAGGGGACAGGGGGCGCGACGAG. Amino acid sequence: CASSQGGDRGRDE. The CDR3 in its entirety is CASSQGGDRGRDEQYF.